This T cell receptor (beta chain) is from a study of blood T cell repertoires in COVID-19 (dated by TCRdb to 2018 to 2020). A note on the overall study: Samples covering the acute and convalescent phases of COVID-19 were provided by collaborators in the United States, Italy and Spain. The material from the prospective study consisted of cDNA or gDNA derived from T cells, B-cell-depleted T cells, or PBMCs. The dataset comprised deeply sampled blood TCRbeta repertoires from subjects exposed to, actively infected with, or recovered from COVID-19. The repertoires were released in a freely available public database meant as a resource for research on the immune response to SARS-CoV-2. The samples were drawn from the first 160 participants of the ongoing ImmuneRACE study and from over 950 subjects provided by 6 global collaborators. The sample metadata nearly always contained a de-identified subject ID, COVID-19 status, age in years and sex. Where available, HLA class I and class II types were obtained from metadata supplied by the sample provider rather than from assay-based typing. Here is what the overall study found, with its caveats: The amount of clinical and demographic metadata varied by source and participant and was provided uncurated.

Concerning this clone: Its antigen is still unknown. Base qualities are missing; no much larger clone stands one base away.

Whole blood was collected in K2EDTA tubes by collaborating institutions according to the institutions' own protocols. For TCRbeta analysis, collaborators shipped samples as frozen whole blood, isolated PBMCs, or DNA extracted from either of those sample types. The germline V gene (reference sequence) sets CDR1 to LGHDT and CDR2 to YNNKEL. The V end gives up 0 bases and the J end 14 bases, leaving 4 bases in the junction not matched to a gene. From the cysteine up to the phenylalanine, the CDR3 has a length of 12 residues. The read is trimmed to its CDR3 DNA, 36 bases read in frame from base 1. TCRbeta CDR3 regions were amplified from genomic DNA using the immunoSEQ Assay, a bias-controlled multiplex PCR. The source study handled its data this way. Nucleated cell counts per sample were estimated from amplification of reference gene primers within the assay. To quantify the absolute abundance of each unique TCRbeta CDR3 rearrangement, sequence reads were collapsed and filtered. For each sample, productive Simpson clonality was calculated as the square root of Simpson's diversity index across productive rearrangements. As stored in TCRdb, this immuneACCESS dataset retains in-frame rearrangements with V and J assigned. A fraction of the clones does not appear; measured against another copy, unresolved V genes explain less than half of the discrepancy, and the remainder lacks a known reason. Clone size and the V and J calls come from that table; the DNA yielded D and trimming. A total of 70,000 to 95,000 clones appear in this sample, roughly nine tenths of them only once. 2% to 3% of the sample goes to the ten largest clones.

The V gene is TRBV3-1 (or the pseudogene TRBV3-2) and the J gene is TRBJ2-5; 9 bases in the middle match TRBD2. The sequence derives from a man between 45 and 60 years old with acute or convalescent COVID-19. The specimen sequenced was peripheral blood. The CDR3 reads CASSQETSGCYF. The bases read TGTGCCAGCAGCCAAGAAACTAGCGGGTGTTACTTC.